This T cell receptor beta chain is from a study of blood T cell repertoires in COVID-19. V lost 3 bases and J lost 0, with 9 bases in between. The CDR3 has 15 residues. In germline, CDR1 is KGHSH, CDR2 LQKENI. Source study methods: Amplification with reference gene primers provided the estimates of nucleated cell counts. Method: immunoSEQ multiplex PCR; TCRdb's copy keeps in-frame clones and lacks some. The D gene and trimming were derived from the DNA, and the V and J assignments and clone size from that table. The sample has approximately 230,000 clones, more than 70% seen once. This TCR derives from a woman aged 25 to 39 with COVID-19, enrolled during active disease. Sequenced sample: peripheral blood. The chain carries TRBV18 and TRBJ2-4, with TRBD2 as a possible D gene (6 bases). This CDR3 is CASSPGGVAKNIQYF. In DNA, the CDR3 is TGTGCCAGCTCACCTGGCGGGGTAGCCAAAAACATTCAGTACTTC.